This T cell receptor (beta chain) was captured by sequencing in a study of T cell changes during pregnancy in multiple sclerosis. Deletions cut 1 base from V and 0 bases from J, with 13 bases between. Germline V gene sequence: CDR1 LGHNT, CDR2 FRNRAP. This CDR3 is 16 amino acids long. Only in-frame clones appear in the TCRdb table, and some are missing; sequencing was by immunoSEQ multiplex PCR. The table records approximately 59,000 clones, around 90% of them present only once. The sequence was obtained from a female donor in good health, enrolled as a control in a pregnancy study. The chain couples TRBV12-5 to TRBJ2-7, with D perhaps TRBD1 (5 bases). The source was peripheral blood, collected in the third trimester of pregnancy. The CDR3 DNA is TGTGCTAGTGGTTTGGGGGGCGGCCGAAGCTCCTACGAGCAGTACTTC. It specifies CASGLGGGRSSYEQYF.